Listed below are T cell receptor beta chains from one sample, sequenced in a study of blood T cell repertoires in COVID-19. TCRdb's table, derived via immunoSEQ multiplex PCR, lists solely in-frame clones and lacks some. The repertoire includes about 150,000 clones, 86% of them detected once, and less than 5.5% sits in the top ten. Sequenced: PBMCs or T cells enriched from blood (not recorded which). All receptors derive from a man in his fifties or sixties who had recovered from COVID-19. CDR3s include the opening cysteine and the closing phenylalanine or tryptophan. The D gene is left open where the match is weak. Expanded clones are given a class, and other clones once, few, many or no size at all.

v_call	j_call	clone_size	d_call	cdr3_nt	cdr3_aa
TRBV6-5	TRBJ1-1	-	-	TGTGCCAGCAGTTACGGTAGGAGATGGGACACTGAAGCTTTCTTT	CASSYGRRWDTEAFF
TRBV14	TRBJ1-2	-	TRBD1	TGTGCCAGCAGCCGGACAGGGACAACTTATTATGGCTACACCTTC	CASSRTGTTYYGYTF
TRBV5-1	TRBJ1-6	-	-	TGCGCCAGCAGGGCACAAGACTATAATTCACCCCTCCACTTT	CASRAQDYNSPLHF
TRBV4-1	TRBJ2-7	-	-	TGCGCCAGCAGTCAGCGCGTAGGAGCGGATGATTACGAGCAGTACTTC	CASSQRVGADDYEQYF
TRBV27	TRBJ1-1	-	TRBD1	TGTGCCAGCAGTTCACGCCGCGGACAGGGGGCTGAAGCTTTCTTT	CASSSRRGQGAEAFF
TRBV5-1	TRBJ1-5	-	-	TGCGCCAGCAGCTTGGGGGGCGGTCAGCCCCAGCATTTT	CASSLGGGQPQHF
TRBV3-1/TRBV3-2	TRBJ1-1	-	TRBD1	TGTGCCAGCACCACTCAGGGGGCGCGGACTGAAGCTTTCTTT	CASTTQGARTEAFF
TRBV18	TRBJ2-2	-	-	TGTGCCAGCTCACCAAACATAAAGAACACCGGGGAGCTGTTTTTT	CASSPNIKNTGELFF
TRBV12-3/TRBV12-4	TRBJ2-2	-	-	TGTGCCAGCAGTTTACAGGTCGGGGAGCTGTTTTTT	CASSLQVGELFF
TRBV2	TRBJ1-5	once	-	TGTGCCAGCAGTGATAGTGCTCAGCCCCAGCATTTT	CASSDSAQPQHF
TRBV28	TRBJ2-1	once	-	TGTGCCAGCAGTTTCGCAGGGGTAGTACGGGAGCAGTTCTTC	CASSFAGVVREQFF